The next 10 T cell receptor beta chains were all read from a single sample in a study of identical twins. TCRdb processed the 5' RACE reads anew with MiXCR; each CDR3 protein has one entry. This repertoire shows hundreds of thousands of distinct CDR3 sequences, roughly 26% found once; its top ten account for 2.9%. In addition, the sample was reused for a study of T cells expressing NK-cell markers.

Source material: CD4+ T cells sorted from blood. The source of these receptors is a woman younger than 35 in good health.

This clonotype has more than one count but fewer than ten. The V and J genes are TRBV25-1 and TRBJ2-7; D call uncertain. V dropped 4 bases and J dropped 5 bases, with 6 bases sitting between them. The V gene's germline CDR1 is MGHDK and CDR2 SYGVNS. This CDR3 is 11 amino acids long. The CDR3 bases are TGTGCCAGCAGTGCCTACCACGAGCAGTACTTC. Protein: CASSAYHEQYF.

In this sample, this clonotype turned up a few times. The CDR3 bases are TGTGCCAGCAGCTTAAGTCTAGCTAACACAGATACGCAGTATTTT. Translated: CASSLSLANTDTQYF. The chain links TRBV7-7 to TRBJ2-3; the D gene is possibly TRBD2 (5 bases). The germline V gene has CDR1 SSHAT and CDR2 FNYEAQ (reference sequence). The V end was cut by 2 bases, the J end by 2 bases, with 11 bases between. CDR3 length equals 15 residues.

The rearrangement uses TRBV20-1 and TRBJ2-7; 10 bases are a match to TRBD2. The V gene end was trimmed by 5 bases and the J gene end by 2 bases; junction bases not matched to a gene: 6. There are 14 residues in the CDR3. Germline V gives CDR1 DFQATT, CDR2 SNEGSKA (reference sequence). The CDR3, as DNA: TGCAGTGCTGGGGTTAGCGGGGGGACCTACGAGCAGTACTTC. Its protein is CSAGVSGGTYEQYF.

This clonotype showed up just a few times. The rearrangement links TRBV7-9 to TRBJ2-1, with D unclear. From germline, CDR1 is SEHNR and CDR2 FQNEAQ (reference sequence). V gave up 0 bases and J gave up 6 bases, with 6 bases separating them. The CDR3 has 13 amino acids. The CDR3 DNA reads as TGTGCCAGCAGCTTAGCACGGGCCAATGAGCAGTTCTTC. Its translation is CASSLARANEQFF.

The genes are TRBV7-2 and TRBJ2-1; D is ambiguous. Trimming left V 7 bases short and J 0 bases short, with 10 bases between. The CDR3 has 14 amino acids. The V gene's germline CDR1 is SGHTA and CDR2 FQGNSA. The CDR3 protein is CASNRLSSYNEQFF. The CDR3 bases are TGTGCCAGCAACCGGCTGAGCTCCTACAATGAGCAGTTCTTC.

The rearrangement joins TRBV7-8 to TRBJ1-1, with D possibly matching TRBD1 (6 bases). CDR3 length: 16 residues. Germline V gene sequence: CDR1 SGHVS, CDR2 FQNEAQ. V lost 0 bases and J lost 6, with 17 bases in between. The CDR3 DNA is TGTGCCAGCAGCTTAGCCTACAGGGATAGAGGTCCTGAAGCTTTCTTT. This gives the protein CASSLAYRDRGPEAFF.

This clonotype was seen a few times. In DNA form, the CDR3 reads TGCAGTGCTACTAGCGACACAGATACGCAGTATTTT. This translates into CSATSDTDTQYF. This sequence joins TRBV20-1 and TRBJ2-3, with D possibly matching TRBD2 (6 bases). Germline CDR1 and CDR2: DFQATT and SNEGSKA (reference sequence). This CDR3 contains 12 residues. V was pared by 4 bases and J by 2 bases, with 7 bases between.

The chain joins TRBV19 to TRBJ2-5, with D uncertain. The V end was cut by 9 bases, the J end by 5 bases, with 16 bases between. The germline V gene has CDR1 LNHDA and CDR2 SQIVND (reference sequence). The CDR3 extends over 13 amino acids. The CDR3 protein is CASKNPLGETQYF. The CDR3 DNA follows: TGTGCCAGCAAAAACCCACTGGGGGAGACCCAGTACTTC.

The gene calls are TRBV5-1 and TRBJ2-1; 8 positions agree with TRBD2. The germline V gene has CDR1 SGHRS and CDR2 YFSETQ. CDR3 length: 16 amino acids. V shed 6 bases, J shed 4 bases, and the junction held 12 bases outside the gene matches. DNA for the CDR3: TGCGCCAGCATGTACGGGGGGGAACTATTGTACAATGAGCAGTTCTTC. It yields the protein CASMYGGELLYNEQFF.

This chain joins TRBV3-1 and TRBJ2-2, with D uncertain. CDR1 is LGHDT and CDR2 is YNNKEL in the germline V gene (reference sequence). Trimming removed 1 base from V and 4 bases from J, with 7 bases in between. The CDR3 extends over 14 amino acids. The chain's CDR3 is CASSQGPVTGELFF. The CDR3 coding sequence is TGTGCCAGCAGCCAAGGCCCAGTCACCGGGGAGCTGTTTTTT.